This T cell receptor beta chain was obtained from a study of blood T cell repertoires in COVID-19 (TCRdb year 2020). The study in broad terms: Collaborator samples came from the United States, Italy and Spain and covered acute and convalescent phases of COVID-19. The material from the prospective study consisted of cDNA or gDNA derived from T cells, B-cell-depleted T cells, or PBMCs. Deeply sampled blood TCRbeta repertoires from subjects exposed to, actively infected with, or recovered from COVID-19 were included in the dataset. The repertoires were released in a freely available public database intended as a resource for research on the immune response to SARS-CoV-2. The samples were drawn from two sources: the first 160 participants of the ongoing ImmuneRACE study, and 1,000 to 1,500 subjects contributed by 6 global collaborators. A de-identified subject ID, COVID-19 status, age in years and sex were almost always included in the sample metadata. Where HLA class I and class II types were available, the types were taken from metadata supplied by the sample provider, not from assay-based typing.

A remark on this clone: Its specific antigen is unknown. Nothing much larger sits one base from this clone, and base qualities are not available.

Broad study findings and their caveats: The amount of clinical and demographic metadata varied by source and participant and was provided uncurated.

Germline trimming amounts to 3 bases on V and 3 bases on J, with 7 as the count of junction bases outside the gene matches. The CDR3 contains 16 residues, cysteine and phenylalanine counted. The only DNA kept is the CDR3, 48 bases in frame from the first base. CDR1 and CDR2, looked up from the germline V gene (reference sequence), are LGHDT and YNNKEL. TCRbeta CDR3 regions were amplified from genomic DNA by means of the immunoSEQ Assay, a bias-controlled multiplex PCR. Processing in the source paper ran as follows. The number of nucleated cells in each sample was estimated by amplification of reference gene primers within the assay. Sequence reads were collapsed and filtered to measure the absolute abundance of every unique TCRbeta CDR3 rearrangement. For each sample, productive Simpson clonality was calculated as the square root of Simpson's diversity index across productive rearrangements. TCRdb limited this immuneACCESS table to in-frame rearrangements with V and J called. A share of clones is missing; checked studies link under half to unresolved V genes, and the rest is unexplained. Clone size and V and J calls were adopted from that table, with D and trimming inferred from the DNA. The sample data list approximately 100,000 clones, and approximately 90% of these were observed just once. The top ten hold around 3.3% of the sample.

Whole blood was collected in K2EDTA tubes by collaborating institutions according to the institutions' own protocols. For TCRbeta analysis, collaborators shipped samples as frozen whole blood, isolated PBMCs, or DNA extracted from either of those sample types. The receptor was derived from a man aged 50 to 60 in a cohort sampled during active COVID-19. Sequencing input: peripheral blood. The chain joins TRBV3-1 (or the pseudogene TRBV3-2) to TRBJ1-5, and 8 junctional nucleotides match TRBD1. The DNA is TGTGCCAGCAGCCAGTCGGACAGGGTGGACAATCAGCCCCAGCATTTT. It translates to CASSQSDRVDNQPQHF.